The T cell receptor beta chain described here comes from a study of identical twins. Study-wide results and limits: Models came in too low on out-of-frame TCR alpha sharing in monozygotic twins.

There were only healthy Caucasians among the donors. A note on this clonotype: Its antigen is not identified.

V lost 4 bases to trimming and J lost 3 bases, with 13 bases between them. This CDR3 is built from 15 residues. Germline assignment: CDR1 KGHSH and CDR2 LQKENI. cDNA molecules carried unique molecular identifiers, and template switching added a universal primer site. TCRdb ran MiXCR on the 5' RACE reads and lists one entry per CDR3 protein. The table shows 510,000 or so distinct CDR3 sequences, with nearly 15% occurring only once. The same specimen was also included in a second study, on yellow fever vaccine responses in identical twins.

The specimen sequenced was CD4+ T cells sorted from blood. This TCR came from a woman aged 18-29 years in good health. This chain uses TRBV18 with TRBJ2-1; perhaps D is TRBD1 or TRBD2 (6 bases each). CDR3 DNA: TGTGCCAGCTCACGCAACGGGGGCCGCTACAATGAGCAGTTCTTC. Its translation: CASSRNGGRYNEQFF.